This TCR beta chain was identified during a study of blood T cell repertoires in COVID-19. Looking at the study overall: The samples span acute and convalescent COVID-19 from the United States, Italy and Spain.

Authors' processing steps: Reference gene primer amplification gave nucleated cell count estimates. Here immunoSEQ multiplex PCR was the method, and the copy in TCRdb shows in-frame clones only, minus some. The DNA was the basis for D and trimming; V, J and clone size are from that table. This sample has tens of thousands of clones, with 75% to 95% found just once. V dropped 2 bases and J dropped 1; count of bases not matched to a gene: 9. Germline V gene lookup returns CDR1 KGHSH and CDR2 LQKENI. This CDR3 is 17 amino acids long. The count of this clone is one. Sequenced sample: peripheral blood. The sequence was obtained from a man at least 80 years old with acute or convalescent COVID-19. The V and J genes are TRBV18 and TRBJ1-1, with 8 nucleotides matching TRBD1. The CDR3 reads CASSPTWQGATNTEAFF. The CDR3 nucleotides are TGTGCCAGCTCACCAACTTGGCAGGGGGCTACGAACACTGAAGCTTTCTTT.